The clone carrying this TCR beta chain has only a few counts. The data originate from a study of cytomegalovirus exposure and HLA in healthy donors. Some clones are missing from TCRdb's copy, which holds only in-frame ones; the method was immunoSEQ multiplex PCR. This table holds fewer than 130,000 clones, 88% found once. Germline CDR1 and CDR2: SGHTA and FQGNSA. This CDR3 has 11 amino acids. V dropped 5 bases and J dropped 1 base, with 3 bases sitting between them. The V call is TRBV7-2, the J call TRBJ2-7; no clear D gene. The origin of this receptor is a woman under 40 in good health and CMV-seropositive. The sample taken for sequencing was PBMCs. The DNA of the CDR3 is TGTGCCAGCAGCCTGTCCTACGAGCAGTACTTC. This translates into CASSLSYEQYF.